The clone carrying this T cell receptor (beta chain) was seen repeatedly, ten times or more. This record comes from a study of T cells in Graves' hyperthyroidism and ophthalmopathy. With V trimmed by 4 bases and J by 0 bases, 6 bases remained unmatched. Germline V gene sequence: CDR1 SGHRS, CDR2 YFSETQ. The CDR3 runs to 16 residues. Amplified TCR beta CDR3 regions came from RNA transcripts. The HTBI primer set served for first-round RT-PCR of the TCR CDR3. From the multiplex PCR reads, TCRdb called clonotypes with MiXCR, one entry per CDR3 protein. Counted here are more than 300,000 distinct CDR3 sequences, around 20% occurring once; the ten biggest clones make up 35% to 50%.

The TCR comes from a man aged 18 to 29 with Graves' ophthalmopathy. The V call is TRBV5-1, the J call TRBJ1-4; 7 bases align to TRBD1. The source material was blood. CDR3 sequence: CASSPVGTATNEKLFF. The CDR3 DNA is TGCGCCAGCAGCCCCGTGGGGACAGCAACTAATGAAAAACTGTTTTTT.